The entry below gives a single TCR beta chain sequence along with its context. Deletions cut 3 bases from V and 7 bases from J, with 10 bases between. In germline, CDR1 is LNHDA, CDR2 SQIVND (reference sequence). CDR3 length: 13 residues. Sequenced by immunoSEQ multiplex PCR; TCRdb stores in-frame clones only, minus some. Here the sample spans hundreds of thousands of clones, roughly 88% being singletons. These data come from a study of blood T cell repertoires in COVID-19. The study recruited people aged about 18 to 89 years across under 25 US areas. Two negative PCRs, clearance, or symptom resolution had been documented for recovered Cohort 3 donors.

The rearrangement joins TRBV19 to TRBJ2-1; D perhaps matches TRBD2 (6 bases). Sequencing was performed on PBMCs or T cells enriched from blood (not recorded which). The clonotype comes from a woman aged 50 to 60 who had recovered from COVID-19. The CDR3 sequence: CASSIGSGNEQFF. The CDR3 nucleotides read TGTGCCAGTAGTATTGGTAGCGGTAATGAGCAGTTCTTC.